This TCR beta chain was profiled in a study of tumor and adjacent non-tumor tissue in lung cancer. Study results and caveats: Higher tumor TCR diversity was associated with shorter survival. Normal lung showed higher cumulative top 100 clone frequency than tumor.

Note on this clonotype: Its antigen is not identified. This sequence may be a read error, since a much larger clone differs from it by one base.

No cell sorting was done before RNA was extracted from the tissue. Distant lung tissue was collected more than 3 cm away from the tumor edge. Germline values: CDR1 DFQATT, CDR2 SNEGSKA (reference sequence). CDR3 length equals 13 residues. The library came from three nested PCR rounds adapted from ARM-PCR protocols. TCRdb used MiXCR to reprocess the multiplex PCR reads, holding one entry per CDR3 protein. This table has 90,000 to 100,000 distinct CDR3 sequences, about 80% appearing once. The source material was distant non-tumor lung tissue. The receptor comes from a man aged 55 to 70 with small cell lung cancer. The chain employs TRBV20-1 and TRBJ2-6; D uncertain. CDR3 loop: CSAQPSGTNVLTF. In DNA form, the CDR3 reads TGCAGTGCCCAGCCCTCTGGGACCAACGTCCTGACTTTC.